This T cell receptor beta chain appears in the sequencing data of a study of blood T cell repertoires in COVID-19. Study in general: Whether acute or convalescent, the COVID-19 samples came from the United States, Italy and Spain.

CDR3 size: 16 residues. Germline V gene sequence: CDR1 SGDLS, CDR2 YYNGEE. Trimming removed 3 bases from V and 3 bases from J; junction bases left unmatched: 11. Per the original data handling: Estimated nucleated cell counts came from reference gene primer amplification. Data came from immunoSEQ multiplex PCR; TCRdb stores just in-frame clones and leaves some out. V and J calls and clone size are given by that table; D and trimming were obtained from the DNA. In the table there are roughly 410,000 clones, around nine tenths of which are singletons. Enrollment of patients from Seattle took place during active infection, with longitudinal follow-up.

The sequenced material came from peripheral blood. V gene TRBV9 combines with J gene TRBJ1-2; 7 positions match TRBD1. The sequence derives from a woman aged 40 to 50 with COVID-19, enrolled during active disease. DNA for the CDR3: TGTGCCAGCAGCGCAAATACAGGGGATAAGGACTATGGCTACACCTTC. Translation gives CASSANTGDKDYGYTF.